The next 14 T cell receptor beta chains were all read from a single sample in a study of blood T cell repertoires in COVID-19 (dated by TCRdb to the early 2020s). Libraries came from the immunoSEQ multiplex PCR assay. The source is immuneACCESS, and TCRdb retained only in-frame sequences with V and J called. Part of the clones is not carried over; for the studies checked, unresolved V genes explain less than half of this, and the remainder is unexplained. Recorded for this sample are fewer than 250,000 clones; 83% of them occurred a single time. The ten largest account for roughly 2.5% of the sample. Input material: peripheral blood. The receptors were gathered from a woman between 40 and 55 years old with active or convalescent COVID-19.

The chain uses TRBV19 and TRBJ1-2; 9 nucleotides agree with TRBD1. J lost 5 bases, V lost 6 bases, and 13 bases had no gene match. The CDR3 sequence is 16 residues long. Germline V gene lookup returns CDR1 LNHDA and CDR2 SQIVND (reference sequence). The CDR3 nucleotides are TGTGCCAGTAGCTCGGACAGGGGAGGGGCTCGGTATGGCTACACCTTC. Translation gives CASSSDRGGARYGYTF.

The chain uses TRBV24-1 and TRBJ2-2; D is uncertain. This CDR3 spans 16 amino acids. The V and J ends lost 3 bases and 6 bases respectively, with 16 bases between them. The V gene's germline CDR1 is KGHDR and CDR2 SFDVKD. Written as DNA, the CDR3 is TGTGCCACCAGTGATCATAGAGCGCTAGGTTCCGGGGAGCTGTTTTTT. Translating it yields CATSDHRALGSGELFF.

As DNA, the CDR3 is TGTGCCAGCAGCCCAACGGGACAGCAAGAGACCCAGTACTTC. Protein product: CASSPTGQQETQYF. The chain links TRBV3-1 (or the pseudogene TRBV3-2) to TRBJ2-5; 7 bases map to TRBD1. V lost 4 bases, J lost 2 bases, and 4 bases stayed unmatched. CDR3 length: 14 amino acids. Germline CDR1 reads LGHDT; CDR2 reads YNNKEL (reference sequence).

This rearrangement joins TRBV10-2 to TRBJ2-2; TRBD2 aligns across 12 bases. Germline V gene lookup returns CDR1 WSHSY and CDR2 SAAADI. J gave up 1 base and V 2 bases, and 2 bases lay outside the gene matches. The CDR3 is 17 residues long. The CDR3 here is CASSEASGRVNTGELFF. The CDR3 nucleotides are TGCGCCAGCAGTGAGGCTAGCGGGAGGGTGAACACCGGGGAGCTGTTTTTT.

This clone was found a few times. The chain recombines TRBV5-4 with TRBJ1-4; TRBD1 matches at 8 bases. Per the germline V gene, CDR1 is SGHNT and CDR2 is YYREEE (reference sequence). V gave up 3 bases and J gave up 8 bases; unmatched junction bases: 12. This CDR3 region has 16 residues. CDR3 in DNA: TGTGCCAGCAGCTCCTACAGGGGGGCCGATCAGGAAAAACTGTTTTTT. The encoded protein is CASSSYRGADQEKLFF.

The chain joins TRBV30 to TRBJ2-3; 12 bases match TRBD2. Per germline, CDR1 GTSNPN and CDR2 SVGIG (reference sequence). The CDR3 length is 14 residues. V was pared by 4 bases and J by 11 bases, with 10 bases of the junction left unmatched. DNA for the CDR3: TGTGCCTGGACTCGGGCCCCGACTAGCGGGAGGCAGTATTTT. This gives the protein CAWTRAPTSGRQYF.

This chain links TRBV7-2 with TRBJ2-1; 9 bases agree with TRBD2. Germline CDR1 and CDR2: SGHTA and FQGNSA. CDR3 length: 15 amino acids. V dropped 0 bases and J dropped 9; count of bases not matched to a gene: 6. CDR3 region: CASSLAASGAGEQFF. CDR3 in DNA: TGTGCCAGCAGCTTAGCGGCTAGCGGGGCTGGTGAGCAGTTCTTC.

This chain uses TRBV7-2 with TRBJ1-1, with D possibly TRBD1 on 5 matching bases. The V gene lost 1 base and the J gene lost 4 bases, with 13 bases spanning the gap. CDR3 length equals 15 residues. Germline V gives CDR1 SGHTA, CDR2 FQGNSA. The CDR3 DNA sequence: TGTGCCAGCAGCTTAGTTCCGGGGGAGGCCACTGAAGCTTTCTTT. As protein: CASSLVPGEATEAFF.

The chain is built from TRBV4-1 and TRBJ2-1; D remains ambiguous. The germline CDR1 and CDR2 sequences are MGHRA and YSYEKL. With 0 bases removed from V and 4 bases from J, the gap between germline ends came to 7 bases. CDR3 size: 14 residues. CDR3 sequence (DNA): TGCGCCAGCAGCCAAGAACGCAGTTACAATGAGCAGTTCTTC. Translated, it gives CASSQERSYNEQFF.

The rearrangement links TRBV11-2 to TRBJ2-7; 7 bases fit TRBD2. This CDR3 spans 14 amino acids. Germline V gene data show CDR1 as SGHAT and CDR2 as FQNNGV. The V gene end was trimmed by 2 bases and the J gene end by 7 bases; junction bases not matched to a gene: 8. DNA of the CDR3: TGTGCCAGCAGCTTAAGTTTCGGGGAGGGTGAGCAGTACTTC. Its translation: CASSLSFGEGEQYF.

The rearrangement links TRBV6-5 to TRBJ2-1, with 8 nucleotides matching TRBD1. Germline trimming cut 11 bases from V and 3 bases from J; bases unmatched to any gene: 9. The CDR3 covers 14 residues. Germline CDR1 and CDR2: MNHEY and SVGAGI. CDR3 nucleotide sequence: TGTGCCGCAACAAGACAGGGGTTCTACAATGAGCAGTTCTTC. It translates to CAATRQGFYNEQFF.

This chain joins TRBV2 and TRBJ2-2; D perhaps matches TRBD1 (6 bases). The germline V gene encodes CDR1 SNHLY and CDR2 FYNNEI. The CDR3 length is 12 residues. V was shortened by 5 bases and J by 6 bases, with 7 bases between the two germline ends. CDR3 residues: CASSHRAGELFF. DNA for the CDR3: TGTGCCAGCAGTCACAGGGCCGGGGAGCTGTTTTTT.

This chain connects TRBV15 to TRBJ1-3; a weak D match, TRBD1 (5 bases). Germline loops: CDR1 LNHNV, CDR2 YYDKDF (reference sequence). CDR3 size: 13 residues. Trimming removed 6 bases from V and 5 bases from J, with 11 bases in between. In nucleotides, the CDR3 is TGTGCCACCAGTGACAGTTGGAGAAACACCATATATTTT. Protein: CATSDSWRNTIYF.

Here the CDR3 reads CATSDNSGTGNTDTQYF. CDR3 in DNA: TGTGCCACCAGTGATAATTCCGGGACAGGGAACACAGATACGCAGTATTTT. This chain connects TRBV24-1 to TRBJ2-3; 9 bases align to TRBD1. This CDR3 has 17 amino acids. CDR1 is KGHDR, CDR2 SFDVKD, per germline. The V and J ends lost 3 bases and 2 bases, in that order; junction bases with no gene match: 8.